Listed below are T cell receptor beta chains from one sample, sequenced in a study of blood T cell repertoires in COVID-19. Only in-frame clones appear in the TCRdb table, and some are missing; sequencing was by immunoSEQ multiplex PCR. This sample has around 370,000 clones, with 87% found just once. Sequenced input: peripheral blood. These TCRs come from a woman between 45 and 60 years old with COVID-19, enrolled during active disease. The conserved cysteine and the conserved F or W are not part of the CDR3 here. Fields, in order: V gene, CDR3 length, CDR3 protein.

v_gene: TRBV2
len: 13
CDR3aa: ASNNRDRNTDTQY

v_gene: TRBV10-1
len: 15
CDR3aa: ASSAKTGTGTKNIQY

v_gene: TRBV5-1
len: 13
CDR3aa: ASSITSDGTGELF

v_gene: TRBV3-1/TRBV3-2
len: 15
CDR3aa: ASSLFGTSGRLKTQY

v_gene: TRBV30
len: 13
CDR3aa: AWSEVGTFGGELF

v_gene: TRBV11-2
len: 12
CDR3aa: ASSLIAGNTEAF

v_gene: TRBV11-3
len: 11
CDR3aa: ASRRTSGDIQY

v_gene: TRBV6-5
len: 12
CDR3aa: ASTEDRGLTEAF

v_gene: TRBV19
len: 14
CDR3aa: ASLPRDSGFNQPQH

v_gene: TRBV7-9
len: 13
CDR3aa: ASSLGGTGENTIY

v_gene: TRBV3-1/TRBV3-2
len: 14
CDR3aa: ASSQEPGFNNEKLF

v_gene: TRBV7-2
len: 14
CDR3aa: ASREDRGVAKNIQY

v_gene: TRBV15
len: 12
CDR3aa: ATSRGQGGNTIY

v_gene: TRBV7-9
len: 14
CDR3aa: ASSPLAQKRGETQY

v_gene: TRBV6-6
len: 14
CDR3aa: ASSSARNLQQETQY

v_gene: TRBV5-1
len: 14
CDR3aa: ASSSGQSLFGEKLF

v_gene: TRBV19
len: 12
CDR3aa: ASSTRQGANKQY

v_gene: TRBV29-1
len: 12
CDR3aa: SSGTSGSTDTQY

v_gene: TRBV5-1
len: 13
CDR3aa: ASSPQRAGKETQY

v_gene: TRBV5-6
len: 13
CDR3aa: ASSLGTGGIYGYT

v_gene: TRBV7-8
len: 13
CDR3aa: ASSWVAGGYNEQF

v_gene: TRBV30
len: 13
CDR3aa: AWSVSRADNYGYT

v_gene: TRBV10-3
len: 12
CDR3aa: AISGTGGAGELF

v_gene: TRBV19
len: 14
CDR3aa: ASSFRQGPATGELF

v_gene: TRBV6-5
len: 13
CDR3aa: ASSRDRGAQRTQY

v_gene: TRBV29-1
len: 12
CDR3aa: SVEGGQGANEQF

v_gene: TRBV27
len: 14
CDR3aa: ASGDDQRGGIYGYT